The source of this T cell receptor (beta chain) is a study of T cells expressing NK-cell markers. From germline, CDR1 is SGHRS and CDR2 YFSETQ. There are 14 residues in the CDR3. TCRdb reprocessed the 5' RACE reads and reports one entry per CDR3 protein, with no DNA. This table lists roughly 430,000 distinct CDR3 sequences. The TCR comes from a woman aged 18 to 69 in good health. The rearrangement joins TRBV5-1 to TRBJ2-3; the D call of TRBD1 rests on TCRdb alone, since no DNA is present to check it. Sequenced material: blood T cells: a sorted CD56 or NKG2C T cell subset, CD4+ or CD8+ T cells, or bulk PBMC T cells (not recorded which). The CDR3 is CASSRDRLTDTQYF.